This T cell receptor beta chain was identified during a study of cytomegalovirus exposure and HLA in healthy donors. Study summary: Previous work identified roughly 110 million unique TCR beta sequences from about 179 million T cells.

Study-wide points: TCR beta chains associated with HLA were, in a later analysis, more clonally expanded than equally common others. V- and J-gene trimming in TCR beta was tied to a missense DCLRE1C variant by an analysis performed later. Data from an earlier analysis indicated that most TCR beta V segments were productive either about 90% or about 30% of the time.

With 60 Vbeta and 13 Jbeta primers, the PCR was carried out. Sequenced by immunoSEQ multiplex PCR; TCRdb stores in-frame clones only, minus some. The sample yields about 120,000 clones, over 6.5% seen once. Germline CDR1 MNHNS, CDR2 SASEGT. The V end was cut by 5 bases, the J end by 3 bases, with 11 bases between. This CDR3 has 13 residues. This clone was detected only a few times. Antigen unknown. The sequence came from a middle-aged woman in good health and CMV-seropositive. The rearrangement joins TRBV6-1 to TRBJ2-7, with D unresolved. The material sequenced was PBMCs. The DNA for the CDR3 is TGTGCCAGCAGTCCGCCGGGTGACTACGAGCAGTACTTC. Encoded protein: CASSPPGDYEQYF.